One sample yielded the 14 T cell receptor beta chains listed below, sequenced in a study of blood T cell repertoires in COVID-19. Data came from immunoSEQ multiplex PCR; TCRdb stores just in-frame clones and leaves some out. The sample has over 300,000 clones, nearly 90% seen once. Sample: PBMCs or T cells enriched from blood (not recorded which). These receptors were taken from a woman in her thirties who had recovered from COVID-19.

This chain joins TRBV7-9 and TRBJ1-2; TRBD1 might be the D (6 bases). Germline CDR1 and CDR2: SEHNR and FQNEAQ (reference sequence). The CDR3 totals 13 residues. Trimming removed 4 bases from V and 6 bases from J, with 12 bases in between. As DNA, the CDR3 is TGTGCCAGCAGCTCAGGGGCAAGTCATGGCTACACCTTC. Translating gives CASSSGASHGYTF.

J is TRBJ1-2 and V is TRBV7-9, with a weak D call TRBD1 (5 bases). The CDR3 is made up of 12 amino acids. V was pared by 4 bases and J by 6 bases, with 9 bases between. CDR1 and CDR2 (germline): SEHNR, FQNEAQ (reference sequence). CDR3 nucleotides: TGTGCCAGCAGCTCGCTAGGGGATGGCTACACCTTC. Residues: CASSSLGDGYTF.

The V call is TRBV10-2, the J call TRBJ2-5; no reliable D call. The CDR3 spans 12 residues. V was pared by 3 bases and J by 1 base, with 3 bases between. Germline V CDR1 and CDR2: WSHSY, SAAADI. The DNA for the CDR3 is TGCGCCAGCAGTGAAGCCCAAGAGACCCAGTACTTC. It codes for CASSEAQETQYF.

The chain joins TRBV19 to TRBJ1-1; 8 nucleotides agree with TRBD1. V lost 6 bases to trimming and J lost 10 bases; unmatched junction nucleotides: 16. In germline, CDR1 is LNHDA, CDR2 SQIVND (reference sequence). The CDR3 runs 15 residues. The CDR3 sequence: CASSPAGRGLQVAFF. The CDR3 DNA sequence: TGTGCCAGTAGCCCCGCCGGCAGGGGGCTGCAGGTAGCTTTCTTT.

In DNA form, the CDR3 reads TGTGCCAGCTCACCAAGGACAGGGGCCACCTCTGGAAACACCATATATTTT. Translation: CASSPRTGATSGNTIYF. The chain carries TRBV18 and TRBJ1-3; 9 bases fit TRBD1. V shed 2 bases, J shed 0 bases, and the junction held 5 bases outside the gene matches. Germline V CDR1 and CDR2: KGHSH, LQKENI. The CDR3 has 17 amino acids.

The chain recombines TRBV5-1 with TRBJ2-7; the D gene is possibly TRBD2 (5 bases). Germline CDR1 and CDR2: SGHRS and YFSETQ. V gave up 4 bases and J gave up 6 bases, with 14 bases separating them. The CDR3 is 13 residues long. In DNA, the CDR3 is TGCGCCAGCAGCCCAGGACTGGCCGCCGAGCAGTACTTC. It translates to CASSPGLAAEQYF.

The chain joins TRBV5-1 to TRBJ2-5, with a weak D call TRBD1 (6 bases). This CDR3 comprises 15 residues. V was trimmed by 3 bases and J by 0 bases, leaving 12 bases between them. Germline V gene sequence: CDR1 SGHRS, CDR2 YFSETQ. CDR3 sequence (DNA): TGCGCCAGCAGCTCCCCGGACAGATACCAAGAGACCCAGTACTTC. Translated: CASSSPDRYQETQYF.

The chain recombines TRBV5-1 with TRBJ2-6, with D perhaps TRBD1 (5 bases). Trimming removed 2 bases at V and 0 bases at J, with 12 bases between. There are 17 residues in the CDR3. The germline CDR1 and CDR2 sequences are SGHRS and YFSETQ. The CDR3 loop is CASSLWSGRSGANVLTF. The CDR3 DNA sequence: TGCGCCAGCAGCTTATGGTCAGGGCGCTCTGGGGCCAACGTCCTGACTTTC.

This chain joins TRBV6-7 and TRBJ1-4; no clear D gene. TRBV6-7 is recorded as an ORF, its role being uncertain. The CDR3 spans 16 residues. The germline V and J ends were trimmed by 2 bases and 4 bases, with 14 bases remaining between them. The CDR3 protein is CASSYEGMGINEKLFF. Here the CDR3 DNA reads TGTGCCAGCAGTTACGAGGGTATGGGAATTAATGAAAAACTGTTTTTT.

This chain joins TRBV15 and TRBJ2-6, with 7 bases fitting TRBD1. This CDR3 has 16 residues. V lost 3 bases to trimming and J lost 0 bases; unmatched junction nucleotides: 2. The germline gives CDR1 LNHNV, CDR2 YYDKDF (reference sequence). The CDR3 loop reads CATSRDRPSGANVLTF. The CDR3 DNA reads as TGTGCCACCAGCAGGGACAGGCCCTCTGGGGCCAACGTCCTGACTTTC. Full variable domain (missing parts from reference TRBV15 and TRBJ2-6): DAMVIQNPRYQVTQFGKPVTLSCSQTLNHNVMYWYQQKSSQAPKLLFHYYDKDFNNEADTPDNFQSRRPNTSFCFLDIRSPGLGDTAMYLCATSRDRPSGANVLTFGAGSRLTVL.

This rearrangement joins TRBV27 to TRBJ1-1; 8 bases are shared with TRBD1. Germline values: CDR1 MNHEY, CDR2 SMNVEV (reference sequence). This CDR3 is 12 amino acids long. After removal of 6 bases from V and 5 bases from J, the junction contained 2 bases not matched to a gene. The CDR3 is CASSDRGTEAFF. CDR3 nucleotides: TGTGCCAGCAGCGACAGGGGAACTGAAGCTTTCTTT.

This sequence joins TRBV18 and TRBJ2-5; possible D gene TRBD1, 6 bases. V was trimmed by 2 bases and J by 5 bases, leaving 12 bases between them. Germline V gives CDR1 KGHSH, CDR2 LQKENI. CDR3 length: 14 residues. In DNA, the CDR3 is TGTGCCAGCTCACCAGAGGCCAGGGGTGAGACCCAGTACTTC. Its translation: CASSPEARGETQYF.

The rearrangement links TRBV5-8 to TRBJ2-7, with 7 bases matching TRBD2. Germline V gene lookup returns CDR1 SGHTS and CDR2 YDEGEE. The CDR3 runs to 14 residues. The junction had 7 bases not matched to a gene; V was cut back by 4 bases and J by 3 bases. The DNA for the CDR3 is TGTGCCAGCAGCGCCTTGGGGGGGAACTACGAGCAGTACTTC. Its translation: CASSALGGNYEQYF.

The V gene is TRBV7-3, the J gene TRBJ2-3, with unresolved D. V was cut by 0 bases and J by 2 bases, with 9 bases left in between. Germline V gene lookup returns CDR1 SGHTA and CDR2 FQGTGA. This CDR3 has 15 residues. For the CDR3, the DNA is TGTGCCAGCAGCTTAACTGGCAGGCCCACAGATACGCAGTATTTT. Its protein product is CASSLTGRPTDTQYF.